The 9 T cell receptor beta chains listed next were all sequenced from one sample in a study of T cells after yellow fever vaccination. TCRdb called the 5' RACE reads again in MiXCR, with one record for every CDR3 protein. The table includes 120,000 or so distinct CDR3 sequences, about 6.8% detected once. Sequencing was performed on CD4+ T cells sorted from PBMCs, taken about 41 days after the first yellow fever vaccination. Receptor source: a man aged 18 to 29 who received the YFV17D yellow fever vaccine.

This clonotype was counted ten times or more. The V and J genes are TRBV5-1 and TRBJ2-2; D ambiguous. The CDR3 covers 16 residues. The V end was cut by 6 bases, the J end by 0 bases, with 15 bases between. Looked up from germline, CDR1 is SGHRS and CDR2 is YFSETQ. The CDR3 sequence: CASKRFGQANTGELFF. CDR3 bases: TGCGCCAGCAAAAGGTTCGGTCAGGCGAACACCGGGGAGCTGTTTTTT.

This clonotype was observed many times. The CDR3 coding sequence is TGCAGCGTTTCCCGACCCCCGGGATTTAATGAGCAGTTCTTC. Encoded protein: CSVSRPPGFNEQFF. The chain combines TRBV29-1 with TRBJ2-1; weak D call: TRBD2 (5 bases). Between the trimmed V and J ends, which lost 5 bases and 7 bases, there was a span of 18 bases. The germline V gene encodes CDR1 SQVTM and CDR2 ANQGSEA. The length of the CDR3 is 14 residues.

Many counts were recorded for this clonotype. V is TRBV5-4 and J is TRBJ2-5; 7 bases align to TRBD2. V lost 4 bases, J lost 2 bases, and 11 bases stayed unmatched. CDR1 and CDR2 (germline): SGHNT, YYREEE (reference sequence). This CDR3 comprises 16 residues. CDR3 sequence (DNA): TGTGCCAGCAGCCCCCCGGGGGGTCGGGCTCAAGAGACCCAGTACTTC. This codes for CASSPPGGRAQETQYF. Based on the CDR3 plus reference TRBV5-4 and TRBJ2-5, the full variable domain is ETGVTQSPTHLIKTRGQQVTLRCSSQSGHNTVSWYQQALGQGPQFIFQYYREEENGRGNFPPRFSGLQFPNYSSELNVNALELDDSALYLCASSPPGGRAQETQYFGPGTRLLVL.

This clonotype was counted many times. This chain joins TRBV19 and TRBJ1-1; D call uncertain. Germline V gives CDR1 LNHDA, CDR2 SQIVND (reference sequence). The V and J ends lost 4 bases and 1 base respectively, with 10 bases between them. There are 14 residues in the CDR3. CDR3 nucleotide sequence: TGTGCCAGTAGTACCATAGGGAGGAACACTGAAGCTTTCTTT. Translation gives CASSTIGRNTEAFF.

This clonotype was counted ten times or more. The gene calls are TRBV7-6 and TRBJ1-1; 7 bases are a match to TRBD1. CDR1 is SGHVS, CDR2 FNYEAQ, per germline. V trimming: 4 bases; J trimming: 5 bases; junction bases outside the gene matches: 4. The CDR3 spans 13 residues. The CDR3 loop reads CASSSGRGTEAFF. CDR3 DNA: TGTGCCAGCAGCTCTGGCAGGGGGACTGAAGCTTTCTTT.

This clonotype was found a few times. The chain joins TRBV14 to TRBJ1-2; D unclear. V was clipped by 1 base and J by 7 bases, with 10 bases between them. There are 13 residues in the CDR3. The V gene's germline CDR1 is SGHDN and CDR2 FVKESK. The CDR3 loop reads CASSQGQAFGYTF. In nucleotides, the CDR3 is TGTGCCAGCAGCCAAGGCCAGGCCTTTGGCTACACCTTC.

As to this clonotype: A single base separates this from a much larger clone, so it may be a read error. The J gene is TRBJ2-1, the V gene TRBV11-2; D is possibly TRBD1 or TRBD2 (5 bases each). This CDR3 has 16 residues. The germline V gene encodes CDR1 SGHAT and CDR2 FQNNGV. V shed 4 bases and J shed 11 bases, with 24 bases lying between them. CDR3 sequence reads: CASSSLTGPRPSQQFF. The DNA of the CDR3 is TGTGCCAGCAGCTCTCTGACGGGGCCTCGGCCGAGTCAGCAGTTCTTC.

This clonotype was observed many times. The rearrangement uses TRBV7-9 and TRBJ1-4; maybe TRBD1 (5 bases). Germline values: CDR1 SEHNR, CDR2 FQNEAQ (reference sequence). Trimming shortened V by 10 bases and J by 8 bases, and 17 bases separated the two germline ends. This CDR3 has 13 amino acids. The CDR3 here is CAIQGQGGEKLFF. Written as DNA, the CDR3 is TGTGCCATCCAAGGTCAGGGTGGCGAAAAACTGTTTTTT.

This clonotype was counted at least ten times. The chain recombines TRBV20-1 with TRBJ2-7; 9 positions agree with TRBD1. The CDR3 has 15 residues. Germline V CDR1 and CDR2: DFQATT, SNEGSKA (reference sequence). Losses at the gene ends were 1 base for V and 5 bases for J; bases not matched to a gene: 9. CDR3 loop: CSARAPGQGFHEQYV. DNA for the CDR3: TGCAGTGCTAGAGCCCCGGGACAGGGTTTCCACGAGCAGTACGTC.